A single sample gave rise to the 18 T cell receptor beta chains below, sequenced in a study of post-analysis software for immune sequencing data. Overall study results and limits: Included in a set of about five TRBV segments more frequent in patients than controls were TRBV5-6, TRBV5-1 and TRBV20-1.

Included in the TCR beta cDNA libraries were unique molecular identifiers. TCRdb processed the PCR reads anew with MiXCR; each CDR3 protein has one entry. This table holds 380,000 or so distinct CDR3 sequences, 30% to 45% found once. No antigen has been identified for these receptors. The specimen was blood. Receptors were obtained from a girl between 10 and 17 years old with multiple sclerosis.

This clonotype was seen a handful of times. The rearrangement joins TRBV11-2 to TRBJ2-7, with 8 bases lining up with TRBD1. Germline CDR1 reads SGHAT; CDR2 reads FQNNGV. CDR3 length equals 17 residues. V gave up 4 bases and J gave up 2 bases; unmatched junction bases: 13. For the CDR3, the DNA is TGTGCCAGCAGCTCCATACTAAGGACAGGGCCCCCCTACGAGCAGTACTTC. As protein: CASSSILRTGPPYEQYF.

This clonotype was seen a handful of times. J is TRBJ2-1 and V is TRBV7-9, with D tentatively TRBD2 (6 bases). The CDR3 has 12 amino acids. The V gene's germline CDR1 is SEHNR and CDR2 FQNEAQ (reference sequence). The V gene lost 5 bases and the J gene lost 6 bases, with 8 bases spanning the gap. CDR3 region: CASSPTSNEQFF. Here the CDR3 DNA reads TGTGCCAGCAGCCCGACTAGCAATGAGCAGTTCTTC.

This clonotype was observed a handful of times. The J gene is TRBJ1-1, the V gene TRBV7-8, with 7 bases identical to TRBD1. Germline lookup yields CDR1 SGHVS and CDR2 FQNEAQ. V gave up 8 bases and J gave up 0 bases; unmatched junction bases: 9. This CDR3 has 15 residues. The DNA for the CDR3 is TGTGCCAGCCTAGGAAGGGGGCAACTGAACACTGAAGCTTTCTTT. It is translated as CASLGRGQLNTEAFF.

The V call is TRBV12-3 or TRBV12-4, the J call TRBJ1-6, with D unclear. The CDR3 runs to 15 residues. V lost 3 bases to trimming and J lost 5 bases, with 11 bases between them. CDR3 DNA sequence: TGTGCCAGCAGTTTTGTGATAGGAAATAATTCACCCCTCCACTTT. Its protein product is CASSFVIGNNSPLHF.

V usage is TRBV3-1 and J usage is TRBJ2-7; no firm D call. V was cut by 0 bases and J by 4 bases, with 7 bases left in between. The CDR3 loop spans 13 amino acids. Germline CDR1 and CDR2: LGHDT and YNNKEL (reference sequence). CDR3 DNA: TGTGCCAGCAGCCAAGAAGGTGTATACGAGCAGTACTTC. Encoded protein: CASSQEGVYEQYF.

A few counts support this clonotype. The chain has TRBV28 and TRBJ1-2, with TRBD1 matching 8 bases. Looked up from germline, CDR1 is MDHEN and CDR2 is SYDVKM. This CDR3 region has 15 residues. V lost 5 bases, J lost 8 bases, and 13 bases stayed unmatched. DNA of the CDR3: TGTGCCAGCAGTGGGGGACAGGTCCCCTGGGCAGGCTACACCTTC. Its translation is CASSGGQVPWAGYTF.

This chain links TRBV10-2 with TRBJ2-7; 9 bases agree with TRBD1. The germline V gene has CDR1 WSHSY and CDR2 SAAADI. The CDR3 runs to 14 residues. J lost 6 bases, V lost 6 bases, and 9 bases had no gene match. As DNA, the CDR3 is TGCGCCAGCAGGGGACAGGGACCTGGGGGCGAGCAGTACTTC. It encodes CASRGQGPGGEQYF.

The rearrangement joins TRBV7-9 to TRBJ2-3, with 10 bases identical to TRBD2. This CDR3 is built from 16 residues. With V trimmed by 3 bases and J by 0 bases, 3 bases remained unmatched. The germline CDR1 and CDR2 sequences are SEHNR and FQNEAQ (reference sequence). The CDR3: CASSFKRGGSTDTQYF. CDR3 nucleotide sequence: TGTGCCAGCAGCTTCAAGCGGGGGGGTAGCACAGATACGCAGTATTTT.

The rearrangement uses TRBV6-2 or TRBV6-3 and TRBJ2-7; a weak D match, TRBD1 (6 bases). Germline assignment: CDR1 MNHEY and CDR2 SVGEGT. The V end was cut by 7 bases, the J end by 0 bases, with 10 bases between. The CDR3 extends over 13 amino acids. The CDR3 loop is CASTTGHSYEQYF. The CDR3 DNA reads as TGTGCCAGCACCACGGGACACTCCTACGAGCAGTACTTC.

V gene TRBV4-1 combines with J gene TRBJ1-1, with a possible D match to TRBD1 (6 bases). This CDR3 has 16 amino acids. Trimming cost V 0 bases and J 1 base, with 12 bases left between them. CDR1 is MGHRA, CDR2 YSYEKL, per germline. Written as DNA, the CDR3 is TGCGCCAGCAGCCAAGACACCGGGACACCGAACACTGAAGCTTTCTTT. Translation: CASSQDTGTPNTEAFF.

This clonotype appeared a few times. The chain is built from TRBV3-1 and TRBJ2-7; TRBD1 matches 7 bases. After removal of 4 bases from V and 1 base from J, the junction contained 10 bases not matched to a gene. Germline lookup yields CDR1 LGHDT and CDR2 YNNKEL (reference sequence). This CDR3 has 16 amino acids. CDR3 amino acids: CASSLWGQTNSYEQYF. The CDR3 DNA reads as TGTGCCAGCAGCCTTTGGGGACAGACGAATTCCTACGAGCAGTACTTC.

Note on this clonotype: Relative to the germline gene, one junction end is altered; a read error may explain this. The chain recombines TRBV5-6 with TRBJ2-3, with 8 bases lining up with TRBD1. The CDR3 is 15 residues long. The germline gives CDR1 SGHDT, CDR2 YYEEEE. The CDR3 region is CTSSPGQGDTDTQYF. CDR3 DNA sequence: TGTACCAGCAGCCCTGGACAGGGAGACACAGATACGCAGTATTTT. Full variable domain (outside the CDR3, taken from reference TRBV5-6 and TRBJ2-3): DAGVTQSPTHLIKTRGQQVTLRCSPKSGHDTVSWYQQALGQGPQFIFQYYEEEERQRGNFPDRFSGHQFPNYSSELNVNALLLGDSALYLCTSSPGQGDTDTQYFGPGTRLTVL.

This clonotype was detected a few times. CDR3 residues: CSAPGQGAWETQYF. The CDR3 DNA is TGCAGTGCCCCGGGACAGGGGGCGTGGGAGACCCAGTACTTC. The J gene is TRBJ2-5, the V gene TRBV20-1; 12 nucleotides match TRBD1. With V trimmed by 6 bases and J by 5 bases, 7 bases remained unmatched. This CDR3 is 14 amino acids long. Looked up from germline, CDR1 is DFQATT and CDR2 is SNEGSKA (reference sequence).

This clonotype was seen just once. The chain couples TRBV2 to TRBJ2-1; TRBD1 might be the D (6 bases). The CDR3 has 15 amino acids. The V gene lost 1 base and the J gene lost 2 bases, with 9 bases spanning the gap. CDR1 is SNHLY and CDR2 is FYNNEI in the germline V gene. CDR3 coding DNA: TGTGCCAGCAGTGAAGAACAGGGCCCCTACAATGAGCAGTTCTTC. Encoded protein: CASSEEQGPYNEQFF.

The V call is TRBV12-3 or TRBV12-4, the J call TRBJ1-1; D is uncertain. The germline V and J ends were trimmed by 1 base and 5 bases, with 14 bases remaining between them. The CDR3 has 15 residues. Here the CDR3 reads CASSLDPLTRTEAFF. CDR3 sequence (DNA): TGTGCCAGCAGTTTAGACCCCCTAACTAGGACTGAAGCTTTCTTT.

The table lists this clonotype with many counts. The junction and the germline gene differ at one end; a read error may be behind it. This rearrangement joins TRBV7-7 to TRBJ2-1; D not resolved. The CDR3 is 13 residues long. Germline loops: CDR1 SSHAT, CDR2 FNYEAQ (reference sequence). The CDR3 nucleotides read TGTGCTAGCAGCTTAGGGCAGTACAATGAGCAGTTCTTC. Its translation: CASSLGQYNEQFF.

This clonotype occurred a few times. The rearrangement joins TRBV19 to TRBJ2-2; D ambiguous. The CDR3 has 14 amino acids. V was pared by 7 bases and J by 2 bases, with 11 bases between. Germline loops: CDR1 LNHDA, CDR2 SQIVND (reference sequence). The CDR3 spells CASKGDFNTGELFF. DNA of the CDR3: TGTGCCAGTAAGGGCGACTTCAACACCGGGGAGCTGTTTTTT.

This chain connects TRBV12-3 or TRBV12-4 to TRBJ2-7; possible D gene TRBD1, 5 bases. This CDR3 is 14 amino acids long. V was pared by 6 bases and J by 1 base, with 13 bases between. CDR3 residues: CASSRAVGSYEQYF. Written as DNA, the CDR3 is TGTGCCAGCAGCAGGGCAGTGGGTTCCTACGAGCAGTACTTC.